This T cell receptor (beta chain) is from a study of cytomegalovirus exposure and HLA in healthy donors (dated by TCRdb to 2017 to 2019). Regarding the study in general: An earlier analysis of several hundred of the donors reported 250 to 300 Gb of sequence data and 100 million to 130 million unique TCR beta sequences from 150 million to 200 million T cells. The number of donors typed differed by locus, with about 620-630 for A, B, C, DRB1 and DQB1, approximately 500 for DQA1, nearly 610 for DPA1, and over 400 for DPB1. Among around 400 genotyped donors of the cohort, an average of roughly 230,000 unique TCR beta nucleotide sequences was sequenced per donor, of which about 18% were non-productive. To predict cytomegalovirus infection status, the study brought together high-throughput TCR immunosequencing, statistical association of individual TCRs with disease status, and machine learning. Donor age, sex, ethnicity and CMV serostatus were collected together with the repertoire data. Along with the roughly 700-subject first cohort, a separate validation cohort of roughly 110 different subjects was used. Of the roughly 400 genotyped donors, approximately 82% fell in the genetic ancestry cluster associated with self-reported Caucasian donors. To decide whether each TCR beta V gene segment behaved as functional or pseudogenic, an earlier analysis of 587 of the donors relied on high-throughput TCR beta sequencing. Using immunosequencing, the study profiled T cell repertoires from fewer than 700 subjects and related those repertoires to cytomegalovirus serostatus. To study patterns of TCR occurrence, a later analysis re-analyzed previously published TCR beta repertoires from 700 or so donors and added high-resolution HLA genotyping. Every repertoire in the discovery cohort had been generated on one and the same sequencing platform. The later analysis used no new phenotypic data to find candidate immune exposures, relying instead on TCR beta sequences and their occurrence across donors. The study aimed to test whether signatures of past pathogen exposure could be identified by cataloging public T cell receptors. Genome-wide SNP genotypes for about three fifths of the roughly 700 donors were used in a later genetic analysis, which treated that subset as a discovery cohort. Because of strong linkage in the cohort, roughly five DR-DQ haplotypes were treated as single units for association and clustering. HLA typing covered class I and class II loci at four-digit resolution. An early release covering roughly 600 HLA-typed donors comprised roughly 300 gigabases of sequencing data and tens of millions of unique TCR sequences.

On this clone: Its antigen is not yet known. No much larger clone exists at a distance of one base, and base qualities are not known.

Library prep was done by the immunoSEQ multiplex PCR assay. A mixture of 60 forward primers for TCR Vbeta segments and 13 reverse primers for TCR Jbeta segments was used in the multiplex PCR. A multiplex PCR assay on genomic DNA amplified the CDR3 region of rearranged TCR beta genes. The Illumina HiSeq System was used to sequence the amplified TCR beta libraries as 87-base-pair reads. From the authors' description of their analysis: A later analysis tallied around 80 million unique TCR beta chains across the 666 repertoires, and about 12 million of those chains were shared by two or more donors. To remove PCR and sequencing errors, raw reads were error-corrected and collapsed into unique sequences using a nearest-neighbor algorithm that merged closely related sequences. Alignment of CDR3 sequences to IMGT reference sequences was used to assign V, D and J gene segments. For a sequence to be retained, a match of at least six nucleotides was required to both a V gene segment and a J gene segment. A rearrangement was called productive if the CDR3 had no stop codons and remained in frame with V and J, and every other rearrangement was called non-productive. Following IMGT convention, CDR3 was defined as the stretch from the second conserved V-encoded cysteine up to the conserved J-encoded phenylalanine. The earlier analysis of about 530 of the donors excluded any sequence lacking an unambiguous match to a single V gene segment. In an earlier analysis of a few hundred of the donors, a V segment was called functional when productive rearrangements were above 56.7%, and segregating when the standard deviation between donors exceeded 5%. A statistical classification framework was developed to diagnose cytomegalovirus status using the catalog of TCR beta chain sequences. In a later analysis, V and J genes were assigned by comparing TCR nucleotide sequences against IMGT/GENE-DB human TR gene sequences. Using the TCRdist pipeline, a later analysis assigned CDR3 sequences along with most-parsimonious VDJ recombination scenarios. In a later analysis, each TCR beta chain was defined by its CDR3 amino acid sequence together with its V-gene family, and reads without a unique V-gene family were excluded. In a later analysis, several hundred highly shared, low-generation-probability nucleotide sequences were removed to address suspected cross-contamination and a sequencing artifact. In a later analysis, a clonal expansion index was calculated for each public chain from normalized within-repertoire ranks of inferred template counts. A later analysis computed generation probabilities with a VDJ recombination model fitted to out-of-frame rearrangements, and checked the results against IGoR. In a later analysis, TCR-TCR, TCR-HLA and TCR-CMV co-occurrence was scored with hypergeometric tests, and a repertoire-size bias correction was applied to TCR pairs. A later analysis estimated false discovery rates by permuting HLA or CMV assignments 20 times. In a later analysis, co-occurring TCRs were grouped using DBSCAN, and TCRdist sequence similarity was added for clustering within HLA-allele-positive subsets. Repertoires with fewer than 30,000 or more than 120,000 public chains, plus five repertoires with anomalous nucleotide sharing, were excluded from co-occurrence clustering. Entries here come from immuneACCESS through TCRdb and include only in-frame sequences with V and J called. Some clones fail to appear in such tables; in the studies checked, an unresolved V gene covers under half of the shortfall, and the cause of the remainder is unknown. Clone size and the V and J calls come from that table; the DNA yielded D and trimming. Across this sample there are 100,000 or so clones, with about 80% seen only once. The ten largest account for less than 2.5% of the sample.

Summary of the overall study and its limitations: According to a later analysis, most CMV-associated TCR beta chains appeared to be HLA-restricted, and the HLA associations seemed to be driven largely by CMV exposure. According to a later analysis, TCR association rates differed among HLA loci, with DRB1 alleles showing the most associated TCRs and HLA-C alleles showing the fewest. Compared with equally common non-associated chains, HLA-associated TCR beta chains in a later analysis were more clonally expanded and had lower generation probabilities. It was suggested by the authors that the approach could potentially be generalized to other disease states and immunological phenotypes. Sequencing depth was assumed to be roughly uniform across donors in the presence/absence analyses, though that assumption may not hold. The earlier analysis of almost 600 of the donors excluded some 15 rarely observed V segments, including chromosome 9 orphons, because counts were too low. A further reported finding was that TCR beta sequences accurately predicted the HLA-A and HLA-B alleles for most subjects in the first cohort. In an earlier analysis of roughly 500 of the donors, most TCR beta V segments appeared in productive rearrangements about 90% or about 30% of the time, broadly matching IMGT annotations. In the study, approximately 150 TCR beta chains were listed as associated with cytomegalovirus. Assigning TCR associations to individual alleles was difficult when HLA alleles, especially DR and DQ, strongly co-occurred. Compared with the roughly 670-donor mean, donors in an Asian-associated ancestry cluster had fewer N-insertions in productive TCRs, according to a later genetic analysis. In a later analysis, some 18,000 TCR beta sequences were associated with specific HLA alleles at a false discovery rate of 0.05. Immune exposure information for the cohort was limited to CMV serostatus. Because some donors lacked HLA typing at each locus, the association tests relied only on the typed subset. In both the original and validation cohorts, the classifier was reported to diagnose cytomegalovirus status with high specificity and sensitivity. An association between a missense DCLRE1C variant and V-gene and J-gene trimming of TCR beta chains was found in a later genetic analysis and replicated in an independent cohort. While some public TCRs were present in many individuals, most TCR sequences turned up only very rarely across donors. Several of the top co-occurrence clusters appeared to be linked to parvovirus B19, influenza, CMV and Epstein-Barr virus, according to a later analysis. The 87-base-pair reads could not distinguish some IMGT-functional V segments, including TRBV6-2 and TRBV6-3, so those segments were excluded. In vitro tests confirmed that a few of the cytomegalovirus-associated TCR beta chains recognize cytomegalovirus antigens. Linkage disequilibrium might explain the correlated functional status among segregating V segments, but an unknown experimental factor could not be excluded. The sequencing pipeline was judged likely to have produced a cluster of highly shared sequence variants as a technical artifact. This cohort had only TCR beta chains sequenced, and the lack of alpha or paired-chain data limited which features could be detected.

The CDR3 sequence holds 16 residues, the cysteine and phenylalanine included. Only the CDR3 part of the read is kept: 48 bases, read in frame from the first base. CDR1 and CDR2, per the germline V gene, are SNHLY and FYNNEI. Relative to germline, V is 2 bases shorter and J is 5 bases shorter, with 15 bases between their ends. The cohort was made up of 650 to 700 healthy bone marrow donors. At the time of sampling, all cohort members were nominally healthy, though unrecorded immune exposures were likely present. The donor was CMV seronegative and was included in the group of 352 seronegative cohort members. A peripheral blood sample was provided by each donor, and peripheral blood mononuclear cells were used for TCR beta sequencing. The Qiagen DNeasy Blood Extraction Kit was used to extract genomic DNA from the blood cell samples.

Source material: PBMCs. The V and J segments used are TRBV2 and TRBJ2-2; the D gene is perhaps TRBD2, from 5 matching bases. This clonotype was sampled from a man aged 25 to 45 in good health and CMV-seronegative. The CDR3 protein: CASSEIPGSRTGELFF. The nucleotides are TGTGCCAGCAGTGAAATACCGGGGAGTCGGACCGGGGAGCTGTTTTTT.